The source of this T cell receptor beta chain is a study of blood T cell repertoires in COVID-19. The CDR3 sequence is 15 residues long. CDR1 LNHNV and CDR2 YYDKDF come from the germline V gene (reference sequence). The V segment lost 2 bases and the J segment 5 bases; nucleotides outside the gene matches: 3. Clones were sequenced by immunoSEQ multiplex PCR, and TCRdb holds only the in-frame ones, with some missing. This table holds a few hundred thousand clones, about 87% found once. This TCR was recovered from a woman aged 55-70 years with COVID-19, enrolled during active disease. The material sequenced was peripheral blood. The gene calls are TRBV15 and TRBJ1-5; 10 positions match TRBD1. In nucleotides, the CDR3 is TGTGCCACCAGCAGAAGGGACAGGGGCGATCAGCCCCAGCATTTT. As protein: CATSRRDRGDQPQHF.